This is a list of T cell receptor beta chains from one sample in a study of Ad26.COV2.S vaccination and SARS-CoV-2 variants. Produced via immunoSEQ multiplex PCR; TCRdb's table is partial and in-frame only. Of about 350,000 clones listed, roughly 90% are singletons. Sequencing used peripheral blood, obtained in a trial of Ad26.COV2.S vaccine versus placebo. These receptors came from a person between 18 and 65 years old who received the Ad26.COV2.S COVID-19 vaccine or a placebo. Both conserved end residues are part of each CDR3.

V gene	J gene	CDR3 protein
TRBV24-1	TRBJ1-2	CATSENDRNYGYTF
TRBV24-1	TRBJ2-2	CATSGPGNTGELFF
TRBV28	TRBJ2-5	CASRHRRRGGRETQYF
TRBV7-9	TRBJ2-5	CASSWRELEETQYF
TRBV7-9	TRBJ1-6	CASGQGNSPLHF
TRBV5-5	TRBJ2-7	CASSLQPGHEQYF
TRBV14	TRBJ2-1	CASSRSGAVNEQFF
TRBV6-5	TRBJ1-1	CAAWEGGDTEAFF
TRBV27	TRBJ2-2	CASRGQTNTGELFF
TRBV5-4	TRBJ2-1	CASSSGTSGSDEQFF
TRBV6-5	TRBJ1-4	CASSRDSEKLFF
TRBV15	TRBJ1-4	CATSIRPGGSSEKLFF
TRBV3-1/TRBV3-2	TRBJ2-3	CASSHGRADTQYF
TRBV29-1	TRBJ2-5	CSVVTWTSETQYF
TRBV24-1	TRBJ2-1	CATSDFGASSSSSYNEQFF
TRBV21-1	TRBJ2-7	CASRISAGRDSPYEQYF
TRBV7-9	TRBJ1-6	CASSLGTPNSPLHF
TRBV19	TRBJ1-2	CASSIGRQPYGYTF